This T cell receptor (beta chain) stems from a study of tumor and adjacent non-tumor tissue in lung cancer. The template was RNA from unsorted bulk tissue. A modified ARM-PCR protocol with three rounds of nested PCR amplified TCRbeta. In TCRdb, the multiplex PCR reads were re-called with MiXCR into one record per CDR3 protein. The repertoire consists of 200,000 or so distinct CDR3 sequences, with 60% to 85% occurring once and the leading ten covering under 30%. Germline V gene data show CDR1 as MGHRA and CDR2 as YSYEKL. V was pared by 2 bases and J by 11 bases, with 21 bases between. The CDR3 totals 15 residues.

This TCR was recovered from a man between 60 and 75 years old with non-small cell lung cancer. V usage is TRBV4-1 and J usage is TRBJ1-1; a weak D match, TRBD1 (5 bases). What was sequenced was lung tumor tissue. For the CDR3, the DNA is TGCGCCAGCAGCCAAAACCGAGCGCGGGACTTCGCGGCTTTCTTT. Translation gives CASSQNRARDFAAFF.